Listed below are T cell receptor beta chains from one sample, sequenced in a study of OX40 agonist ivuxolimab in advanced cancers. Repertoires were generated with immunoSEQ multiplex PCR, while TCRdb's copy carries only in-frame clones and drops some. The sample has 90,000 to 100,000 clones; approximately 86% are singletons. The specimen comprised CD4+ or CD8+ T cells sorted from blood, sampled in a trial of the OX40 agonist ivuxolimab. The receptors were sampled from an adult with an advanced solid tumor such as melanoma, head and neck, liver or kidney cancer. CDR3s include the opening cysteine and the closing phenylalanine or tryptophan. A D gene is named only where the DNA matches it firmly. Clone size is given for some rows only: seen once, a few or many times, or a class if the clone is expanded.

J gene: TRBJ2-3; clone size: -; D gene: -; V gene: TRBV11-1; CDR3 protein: CASSLAGGPLSDTQYF; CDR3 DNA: TGTGCCAGCAGCTTAGCAGGCGGTCCCCTATCAGATACGCAGTATTTT
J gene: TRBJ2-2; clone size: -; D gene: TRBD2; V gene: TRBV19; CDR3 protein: CASSMPSGRNWGGELFF; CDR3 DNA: TGTGCCAGTAGTATGCCTAGCGGGAGAAATTGGGGCGGGGAGCTGTTTTTT
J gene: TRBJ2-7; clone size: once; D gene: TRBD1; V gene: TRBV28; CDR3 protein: CASTPAQGAYEQYF; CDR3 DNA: TGTGCCAGCACCCCCGCACAGGGGGCTTACGAGCAGTACTTC
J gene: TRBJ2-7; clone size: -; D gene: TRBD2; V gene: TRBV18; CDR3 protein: CASSSRASGSSYEQYF; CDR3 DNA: TGTGCCAGCTCATCAAGGGCTAGCGGGAGCTCCTACGAGCAGTACTTC
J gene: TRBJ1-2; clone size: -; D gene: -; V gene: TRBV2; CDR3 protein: CASSERGNGYTF; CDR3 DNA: TGTGCCAGCAGTGAAAGGGGGAACGGCTACACCTTC
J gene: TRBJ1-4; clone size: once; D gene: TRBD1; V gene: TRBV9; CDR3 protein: CASSVGTAFNEKLFF; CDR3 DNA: TGTGCCAGCAGCGTGGGGACAGCCTTTAATGAAAAACTGTTTTTT
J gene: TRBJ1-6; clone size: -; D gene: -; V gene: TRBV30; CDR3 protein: CAWSVPDSPLHF; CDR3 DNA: TGTGCCTGGAGTGTACCGGATTCACCCCTCCACTTT
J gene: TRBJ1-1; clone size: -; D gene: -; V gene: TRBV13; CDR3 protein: CASSLGQNTEAFF; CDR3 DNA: TGTGCCAGCAGCTTAGGTCAGAACACTGAAGCTTTCTTT
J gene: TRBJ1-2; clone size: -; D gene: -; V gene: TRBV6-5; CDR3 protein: CASSSPRDTKSYGYTF; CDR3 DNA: TGTGCCAGCAGTTCCCCCCGGGACACCAAGTCCTATGGCTACACCTTC
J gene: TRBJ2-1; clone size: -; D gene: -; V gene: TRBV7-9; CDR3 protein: CASSLTSSYNEQFF; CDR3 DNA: TGTGCCAGCAGCTTAACTAGTTCCTACAATGAGCAGTTCTTC
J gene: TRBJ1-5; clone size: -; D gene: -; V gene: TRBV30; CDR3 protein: CAWSVRSNQPQHF; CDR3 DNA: TGTGCCTGGAGTGTACGAAGCAATCAGCCCCAGCATTTT
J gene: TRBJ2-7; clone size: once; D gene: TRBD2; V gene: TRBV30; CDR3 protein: CAWSREGTSGRVQYF; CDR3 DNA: TGTGCCTGGAGTCGAGAGGGGACTAGCGGGAGGGTGCAGTACTTC
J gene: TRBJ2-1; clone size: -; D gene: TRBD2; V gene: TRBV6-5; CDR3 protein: CATSGTSGYNEQFF; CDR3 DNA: TGTGCCACCTCCGGGACTAGCGGTTACAATGAGCAGTTCTTC
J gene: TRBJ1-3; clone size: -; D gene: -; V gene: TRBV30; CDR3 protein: CAWSTGNSGNTIYF; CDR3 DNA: TGTGCCTGGAGTACAGGAAACTCTGGAAACACCATATATTTT
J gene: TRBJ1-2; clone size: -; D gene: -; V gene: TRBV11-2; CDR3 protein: CASSKWGFVGYTF; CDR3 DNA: TGTGCCAGCAGCAAATGGGGGTTTGTTGGCTACACCTTC
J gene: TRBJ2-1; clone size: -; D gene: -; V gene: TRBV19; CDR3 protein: CASSIARFGNEQFF; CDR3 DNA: TGTGCCAGTAGTATTGCCCGGTTCGGGAATGAGCAGTTCTTC
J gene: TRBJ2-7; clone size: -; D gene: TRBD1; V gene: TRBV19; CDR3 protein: CASSPGTGIYEQYF; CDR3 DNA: TGTGCCAGTAGTCCCGGGACAGGGATCTACGAGCAGTACTTC
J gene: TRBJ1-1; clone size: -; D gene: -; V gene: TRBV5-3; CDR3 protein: CARSRRRAEAFF; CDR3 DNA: TGTGCCAGAAGTCGACGGAGGGCAGAAGCTTTCTTT
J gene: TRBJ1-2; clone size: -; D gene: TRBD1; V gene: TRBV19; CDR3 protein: CASSMTGKASGLDGYTF; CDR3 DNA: TGTGCCAGTAGTATGACAGGGAAGGCCAGCGGGTTGGATGGCTACACCTTC
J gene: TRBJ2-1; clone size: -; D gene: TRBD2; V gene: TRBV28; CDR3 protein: CASSSQTSGRGEQFF; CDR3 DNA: TGTGCCAGCAGCAGTCAGACTAGCGGGAGGGGTGAGCAGTTCTTC
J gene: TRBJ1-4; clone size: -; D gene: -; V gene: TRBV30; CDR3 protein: CACEGGIEKLFF; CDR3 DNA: TGTGCCTGCGAGGGGGGGATTGAAAAACTGTTTTTT
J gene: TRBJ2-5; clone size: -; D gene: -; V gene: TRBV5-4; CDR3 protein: CASSAREAGETQYF; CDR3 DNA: TGTGCCAGCAGCGCGCGGGAAGCGGGAGAGACCCAGTACTTC